This T cell receptor beta chain was captured in a study of blood T cells in healthy people across ages. V shed 1 base and J 3 bases; nucleotides not matched to a gene: 6. CDR1 and CDR2 from the germline V gene are MNHNS and SASEGT. CDR3 length equals 15 residues. This clonotype has ten or more counts. Alongside a J-beta primer mix, a sample-barcoded 5' primer served in a second PCR lasting about 6 to 11 cycles. One entry per CDR3 protein results from TCRdb running MiXCR on the 5' RACE reads. The data show 650,000 to 800,000 distinct CDR3 sequences, approximately 52% seen once. The sequencing input was blood. The origin of this receptor is a woman older than 75 in good health. The rearrangement links TRBV6-1 to TRBJ2-7, with TRBD2 identical over 7 bases. The CDR3 protein is CASSEGTSIIYEQYF. In DNA form, the CDR3 reads TGTGCCAGCAGTGAAGGGACTAGTATAATCTACGAGCAGTACTTC.